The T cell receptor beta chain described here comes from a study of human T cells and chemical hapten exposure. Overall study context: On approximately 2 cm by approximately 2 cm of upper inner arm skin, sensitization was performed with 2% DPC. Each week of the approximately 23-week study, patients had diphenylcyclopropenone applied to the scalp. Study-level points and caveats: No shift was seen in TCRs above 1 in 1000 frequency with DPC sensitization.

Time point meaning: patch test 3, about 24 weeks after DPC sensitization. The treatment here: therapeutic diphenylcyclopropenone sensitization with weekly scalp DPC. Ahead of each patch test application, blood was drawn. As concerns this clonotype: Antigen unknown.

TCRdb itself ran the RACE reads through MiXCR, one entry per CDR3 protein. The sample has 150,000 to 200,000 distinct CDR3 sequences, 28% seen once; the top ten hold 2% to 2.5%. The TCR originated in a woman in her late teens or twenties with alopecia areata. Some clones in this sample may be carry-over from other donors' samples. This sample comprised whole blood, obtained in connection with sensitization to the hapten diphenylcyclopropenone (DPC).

The CDR3 sequence is CASSQDLGGVEKLFF. The CDR3 DNA reads TGCGCCAGCAGCCAAGATTTAGGAGGTGTCGAAAAACTGTTTTTT. This chain uses TRBV4-3 with TRBJ1-4; D gene unclear. Deletions cut 0 bases from V and 8 bases from J, with 13 bases between. The CDR3 extends over 15 amino acids. The V gene's germline CDR1 is LGHNA and CDR2 YSLEER.